Given below is one T cell receptor (beta chain) in context. Which antigen it targets is not known. No clone much larger than this one lies a single base away; base qualities are absent. The time point label on this specimen signifies: cycle 2 day 1 (C2D1) of nivolumab. Relapse after autologous stem cell transplantation had occurred in all trial patients, and cohorts A, B and C were distinguished by prior brentuximab vedotin exposure. The trial cohort comprised some 60 patients with relapsed/refractory classical Hodgkin lymphoma whose best overall responses were complete response, partial response or progressive disease. Single-agent nivolumab was administered to trial patients in the multi-cohort phase II CheckMate 205 trial. An independent review committee assessed best overall response using the 2007 International Working Group response criteria. Trial PBMCs were collected just before the start of nivolumab (C1D1) and during therapy at cycle 2 day 1 and cycle 4 day 1. Peripheral blood was collected in 8 mL Vacutainer Cell Preparation Tubes, from which PBMCs were isolated by centrifugation and then cryopreserved.

Sequences SGHTA (CDR1) and FQGTGA (CDR2) are obtained from the germline V gene. Trimmed from V: 8 bases; trimmed from J: 4 bases; junction bases lacking a gene match: 6. The CDR3 runs 14 amino acids, cysteine and phenylalanine included. Only the CDR3 DNA stays, 42 bases, in frame from base 1. This record comes from a study of PD-1 blockade in classical Hodgkin lymphoma (dated by TCRdb to between 2020 and 2021). Describing the broader study: Nivolumab dosing was 3 mg/kg intravenously every 2 weeks, continuing until either disease progression or unacceptable toxicity. To define a peripheral blood immune signature of response to PD-1 blockade in classical Hodgkin lymphoma, the study combined TCR beta sequencing with CyTOF. The full study reports these points: By C4D1, a significant rise was seen in CD4+ TCR diversity but not in CD8+ TCR diversity (p=0.0027 vs p=0.16), and the rise was most apparent among complete responders (p=0.02). Only a single clinical trial cohort was studied, and what caused the repertoire differences, possibly disease activity or prior therapy, remained undefined. Lower diversity was observed in patients in whom nivolumab was started less than 1 year after ASCT, and these patients were excluded from later analyses so that confounding by immune reconstitution would be avoided. Baseline diversity similar to that of newly diagnosed patients was observed in trial patients achieving complete response, whereas significantly lower diversity was observed in partial responders and progressors. Newly diagnosed patients were reported to have lower baseline TCR diversity than healthy donors, and relapsed/refractory patients were reported to have lower baseline TCR diversity still.

The Qiagen DNeasy kit was used to extract genomic DNA from unsorted PBMCs and from the negatively selected CD4+ and CD8+ fractions. Amplification of TCR beta CDR3 regions was done by immunoSEQ multiplex PCR with primers that anneal to V and J segments. Amplification bias was minimized using a synthetic immune receptor repertoire, and residual bias was removed computationally after sequencing. The source study handled its data this way. Repertoire diversity was quantified as the Shannon entropy index using custom Python scripts. Unsorted, CD4+ and CD8+ repertoires were analyzed separately, except in combined analyses where CD4+ and CD8+ sequences were merged in silico. Clonal expansion was defined as at least a 2-fold frequency increase after treatment relative to C1D1, with a pseudocount of 0.5 for undetected baseline clones. Clones with 0 or 1 copy at C1D1 were classified as singleton clones, and clones with 2 or more copies were classified as non-singleton clones. Clones expanded in unsorted samples were assigned a CD4+, CD8+ or unknown annotation through matching of protein sequences in sorted samples from the same patient. Diversity changes from C1D1 to C4D1 were tested in paired samples using Wilcoxon tests. TCRdb took this table from immuneACCESS and kept in-frame rearrangements with V and J called. Such tables lack part of the clones; where checked against another copy, unresolved V genes explain under half of the gap, and the rest is unexplained. V and J calls and clone size are those listed in that table; D and trimming were worked out from the DNA. The sample profile shows 30,000 or so clones; just over 70% of them were found once. The ten biggest clones cover roughly 4% of the sample.

The chain is assembled from TRBV7-3 and TRBJ2-3; the central 10 bases match TRBD2. The TCR sequence derives from a human donor with classical Hodgkin lymphoma. Sequenced material: peripheral blood mononuclear cells (PBMCs), taken before the second cycle of nivolumab. The CDR3 protein sequence reads: CASASSGSADTQYF. Here is the DNA: TGTGCCAGCGCCTCTAGCGGGAGTGCAGATACGCAGTATTTT.